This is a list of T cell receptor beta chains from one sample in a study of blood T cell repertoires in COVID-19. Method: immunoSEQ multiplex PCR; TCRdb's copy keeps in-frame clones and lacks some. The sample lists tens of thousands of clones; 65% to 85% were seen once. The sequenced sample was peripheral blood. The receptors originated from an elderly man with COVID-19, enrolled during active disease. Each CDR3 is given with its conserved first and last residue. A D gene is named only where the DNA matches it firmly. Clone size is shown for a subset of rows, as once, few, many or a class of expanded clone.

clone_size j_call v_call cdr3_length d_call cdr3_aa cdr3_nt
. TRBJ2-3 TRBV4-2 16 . CASSQVVRGNADTQYF TGTGCCAGCAGCCAAGTTGTGCGGGGCAACGCAGATACGCAGTATTTT
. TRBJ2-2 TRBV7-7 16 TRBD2 CASSATSGTSTGELFF TGTGCCAGCAGCGCAACTAGCGGGACTAGTACCGGGGAGCTGTTTTTT
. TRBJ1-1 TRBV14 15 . CASSQDPPMNTEAFF TGTGCCAGCAGCCAAGATCCCCCTATGAACACTGAAGCTTTCTTT
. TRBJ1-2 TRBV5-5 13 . CASSSGGPYGYTF TGTGCCAGCAGCTCCGGGGGTCCCTATGGCTACACCTTC
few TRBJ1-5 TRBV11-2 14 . CASSLVDGSGPQHF TGTGCCAGCAGCTTAGTAGACGGCTCGGGGCCCCAGCATTTT
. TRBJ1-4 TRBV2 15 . CATYPGEGANEKLFF TGTGCCACATACCCTGGGGAGGGGGCTAATGAAAAACTGTTTTTT
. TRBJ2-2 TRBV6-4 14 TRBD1 CASSDRGHTGELFF TGTGCCAGCAGTGACAGGGGGCACACCGGGGAGCTGTTTTTT
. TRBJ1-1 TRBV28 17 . CASSLWGKGGGGTEAFF TGTGCCAGCAGTTTATGGGGGAAAGGGGGTGGAGGTACTGAAGCTTTCTTT
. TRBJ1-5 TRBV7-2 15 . CASSLDGGSNQPQHF TGTGCCAGCAGCTTAGACGGGGGAAGCAATCAGCCCCAGCATTTT
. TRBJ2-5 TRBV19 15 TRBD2 CASSTGLAGEETQYF TGTGCCAGTAGTACGGGACTAGCGGGAGAAGAGACCCAGTACTTC
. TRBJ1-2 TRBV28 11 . CASSLGSGYTF TGTGCCAGCAGTTTAGGGAGTGGCTACACCTTC
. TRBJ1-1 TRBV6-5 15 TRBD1 CASSYRDRGRTEAFF TGTGCCAGCAGTTACCGGGACAGGGGACGCACTGAAGCTTTCTTT
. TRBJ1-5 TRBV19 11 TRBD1 CASGQGRPQHF TGTGCCAGTGGACAGGGGAGGCCCCAGCATTTT
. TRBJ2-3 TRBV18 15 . CASSRGDRSTDTQYF TGTGCCAGCTCACGAGGTGACAGAAGCACAGATACGCAGTATTTT
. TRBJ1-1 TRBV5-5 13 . CASSLSGGAEAFF TGTGCCAGCAGCTTATCTGGGGGCGCTGAAGCTTTCTTT
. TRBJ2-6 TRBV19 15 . CASKDKLSGANVLTF TGTGCCAGTAAGGACAAACTCTCTGGGGCCAACGTCCTGACTTTC
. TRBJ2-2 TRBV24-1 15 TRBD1 CATSPETGVTGELFF TGTGCCACCAGCCCCGAGACAGGGGTGACCGGGGAGCTGTTTTTT
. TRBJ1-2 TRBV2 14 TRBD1 CASRGTGGNYGYTF TGTGCCAGCCGGGGGACAGGGGGCAACTATGGCTACACCTTC
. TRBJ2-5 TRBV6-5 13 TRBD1 CASTKQGSETQYF TGTGCCAGCACCAAACAGGGGAGCGAGACCCAGTACTTC
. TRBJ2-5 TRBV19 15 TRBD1 CASSRTGWDGETQYF TGTGCCAGTAGTAGGACAGGGTGGGATGGAGAGACCCAGTACTTC
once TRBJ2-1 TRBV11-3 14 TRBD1 CASSLERTGFEQFF TGTGCCAGCAGCTTAGAGAGGACAGGGTTTGAGCAGTTCTTC
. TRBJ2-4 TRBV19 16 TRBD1 CASSQHAGTGISIQYF TGTGCCAGTAGCCAACACGCCGGGACAGGGATCAGCATTCAGTACTTC
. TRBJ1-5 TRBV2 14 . CASGDPDLVQPQHF TGTGCCAGCGGAGACCCCGATTTAGTACAGCCCCAGCATTTT
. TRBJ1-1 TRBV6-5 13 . CASRHPMNTEAFF TGTGCCAGCAGACACCCGATGAACACTGAAGCTTTCTTT
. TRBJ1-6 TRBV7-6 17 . CASSLVGSPTYNSPLHF TGTGCCAGCAGCTTAGTCGGGTCACCCACGTATAATTCACCCCTCCACTTT
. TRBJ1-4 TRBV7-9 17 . CASSLVRGGRRNEKLFF TGTGCCAGCAGCTTAGTCAGGGGTGGAAGAAGGAATGAAAAACTGTTTTTT
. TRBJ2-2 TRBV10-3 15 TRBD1 CAIADSSQGVGELFF TGTGCCATCGCCGATTCCTCTCAGGGGGTCGGGGAGCTGTTTTTT
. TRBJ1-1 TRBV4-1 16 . CASSRGGGQVNTEAFF TGCGCCAGCAGCCGGGGCGGGGGGCAGGTGAACACTGAAGCTTTCTTT
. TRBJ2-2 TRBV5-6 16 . CASINYLGVGSGELFF TGTGCCAGCATCAATTATTTAGGGGTAGGGTCCGGGGAGCTGTTTTTT
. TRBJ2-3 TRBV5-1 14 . CASSLTVRTDTQYF TGCGCCAGCAGCTTGACGGTCCGGACAGATACGCAGTATTTT
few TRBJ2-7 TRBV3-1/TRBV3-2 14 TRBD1 CASSRGQGANEQYF TGTGCCAGCAGCCGAGGACAGGGGGCTAACGAGCAGTACTTC
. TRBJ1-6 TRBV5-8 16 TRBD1 CASSKFTTGPNSPLHF TGTGCCAGCAGCAAATTCACGACAGGGCCGAATTCACCCCTCCACTTT
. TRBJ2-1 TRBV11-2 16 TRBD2 CASSSDRGGDSHEQFF TGTGCCAGCAGCTCAGACCGGGGGGGCGATTCCCATGAGCAGTTCTTC
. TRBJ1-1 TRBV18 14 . CASSPQGGKTEAFF TGTGCCAGCTCACCACAGGGGGGGAAGACTGAAGCTTTCTTT
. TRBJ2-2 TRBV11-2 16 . CASSYTGGQNTGELFF TGTGCCAGCAGCTACACGGGGGGACAGAACACCGGGGAGCTGTTTTTT
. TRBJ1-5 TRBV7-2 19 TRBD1 CASSQPSGTGGVGNQPQHF TGTGCCAGCAGCCAACCCTCCGGGACAGGGGGGGTGGGCAATCAGCCCCAGCATTTT
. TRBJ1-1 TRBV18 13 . CASSPQGNTEAFF TGTGCCAGCTCACCCCAGGGAAACACTGAAGCTTTCTTT
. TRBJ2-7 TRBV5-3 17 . CARSLQEGADIGYEQYF TGTGCCAGAAGCTTGCAGGAGGGAGCGGATATCGGGTACGAGCAGTACTTC
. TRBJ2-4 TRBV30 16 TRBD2 CAWRASGGLAKNIQYF TGTGCCTGGAGGGCTAGCGGGGGTCTAGCCAAAAACATTCAGTACTTC
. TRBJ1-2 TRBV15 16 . CATSRDLGGFNYGYTF TGTGCCACCAGCAGAGATTTAGGGGGATTCAACTATGGCTACACCTTC
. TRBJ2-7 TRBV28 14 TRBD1 CASSLFGTGGEQYF TGTGCCAGCAGTTTATTTGGGACAGGTGGCGAGCAGTACTTC
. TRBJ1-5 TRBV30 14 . CAWTEGQTNQPQHF TGTGCCTGGACCGAAGGACAGACGAATCAGCCCCAGCATTTT
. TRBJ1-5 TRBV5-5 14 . CASSSPGSNQPQHF TGTGCCAGCAGCTCCCCCGGGAGCAATCAGCCCCAGCATTTT
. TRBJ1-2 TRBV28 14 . CASSPNGQGGGYTF TGTGCCAGCAGTCCAAACGGACAAGGGGGTGGCTACACCTTC
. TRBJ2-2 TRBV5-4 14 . CASSFGFSTGELFF TGTGCCAGCAGCTTTGGTTTCAGCACCGGGGAGCTGTTTTTT
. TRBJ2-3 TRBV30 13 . CAWSRDSTDTQYF TGTGCCTGGAGTCGAGATAGCACAGATACGCAGTATTTT